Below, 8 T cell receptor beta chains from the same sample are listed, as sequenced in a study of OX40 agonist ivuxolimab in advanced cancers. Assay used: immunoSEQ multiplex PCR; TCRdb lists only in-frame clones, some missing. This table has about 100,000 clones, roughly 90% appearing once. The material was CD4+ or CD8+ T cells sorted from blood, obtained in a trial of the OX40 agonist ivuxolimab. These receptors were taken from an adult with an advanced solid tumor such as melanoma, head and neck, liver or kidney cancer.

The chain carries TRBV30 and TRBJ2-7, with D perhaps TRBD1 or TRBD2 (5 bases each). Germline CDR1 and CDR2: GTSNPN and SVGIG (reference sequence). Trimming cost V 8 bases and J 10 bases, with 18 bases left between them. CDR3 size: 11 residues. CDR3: CAQSQRGEQYF. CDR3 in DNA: TGTGCCCAAAGCCAACGAGGGGAACAGTACTTC.

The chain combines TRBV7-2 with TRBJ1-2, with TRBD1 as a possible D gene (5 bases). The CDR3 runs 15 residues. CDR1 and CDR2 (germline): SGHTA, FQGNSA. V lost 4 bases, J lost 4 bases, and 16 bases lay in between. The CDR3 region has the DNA TGTGCCAGCAGCTCAGTAGGGGACGGGTTCTATGGCTACACCTTC. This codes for CASSSVGDGFYGYTF.

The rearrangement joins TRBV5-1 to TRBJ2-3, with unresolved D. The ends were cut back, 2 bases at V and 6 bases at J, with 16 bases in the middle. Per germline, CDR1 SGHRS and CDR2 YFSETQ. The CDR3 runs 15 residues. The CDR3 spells CASSFEGSGSDTQYF. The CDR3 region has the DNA TGCGCCAGCAGCTTTGAAGGGTCGGGCTCGGATACGCAGTATTTT.

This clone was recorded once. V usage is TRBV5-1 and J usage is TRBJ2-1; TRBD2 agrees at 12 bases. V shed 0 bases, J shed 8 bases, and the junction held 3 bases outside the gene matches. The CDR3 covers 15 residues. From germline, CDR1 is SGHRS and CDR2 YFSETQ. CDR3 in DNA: TGCGCCAGCAGCTTGGGACTAGCGGGAGCTGATGAGCAGTTCTTC. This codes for CASSLGLAGADEQFF. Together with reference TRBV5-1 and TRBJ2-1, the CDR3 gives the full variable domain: KAGVTQTPRYLIKTRGQQVTLSCSPISGHRSVSWYQQTPGQGLQFLFEYFSETQRNKGNFPGRFSGRQFSNSRSEMNVSTLELGDSALYLCASSLGLAGADEQFFGPGTRLTVL.

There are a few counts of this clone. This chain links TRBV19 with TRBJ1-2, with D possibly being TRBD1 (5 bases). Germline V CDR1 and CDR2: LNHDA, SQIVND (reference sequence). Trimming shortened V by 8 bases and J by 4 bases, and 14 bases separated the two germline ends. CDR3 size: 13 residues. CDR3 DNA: TGTGCCAGTGCTCGGCAGGGAAGCTATGGCTACACCTTC. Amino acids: CASARQGSYGYTF.

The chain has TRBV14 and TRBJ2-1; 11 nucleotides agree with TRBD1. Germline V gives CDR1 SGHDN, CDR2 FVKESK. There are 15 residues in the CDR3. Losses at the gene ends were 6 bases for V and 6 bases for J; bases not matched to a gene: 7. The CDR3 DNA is TGTGCCAGCAGAAAGGCCGGGACAGGGGGCAATGAGCAGTTCTTC. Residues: CASRKAGTGGNEQFF.

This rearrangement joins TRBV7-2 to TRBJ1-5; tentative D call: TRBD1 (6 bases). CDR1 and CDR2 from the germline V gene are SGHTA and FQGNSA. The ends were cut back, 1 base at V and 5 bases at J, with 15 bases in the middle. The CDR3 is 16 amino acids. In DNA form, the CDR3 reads TGTGCCAGCAGCTTAGGTACGGCGACAGGCTATCAGCCCCAGCATTTT. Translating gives CASSLGTATGYQPQHF.

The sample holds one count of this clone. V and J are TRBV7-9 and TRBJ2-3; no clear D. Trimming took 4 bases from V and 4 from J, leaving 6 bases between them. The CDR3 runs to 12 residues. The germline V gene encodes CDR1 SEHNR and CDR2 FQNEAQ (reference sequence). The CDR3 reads CASSSMSDTQYF. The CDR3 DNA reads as TGTGCCAGCAGCTCCATGTCAGATACGCAGTATTTT.